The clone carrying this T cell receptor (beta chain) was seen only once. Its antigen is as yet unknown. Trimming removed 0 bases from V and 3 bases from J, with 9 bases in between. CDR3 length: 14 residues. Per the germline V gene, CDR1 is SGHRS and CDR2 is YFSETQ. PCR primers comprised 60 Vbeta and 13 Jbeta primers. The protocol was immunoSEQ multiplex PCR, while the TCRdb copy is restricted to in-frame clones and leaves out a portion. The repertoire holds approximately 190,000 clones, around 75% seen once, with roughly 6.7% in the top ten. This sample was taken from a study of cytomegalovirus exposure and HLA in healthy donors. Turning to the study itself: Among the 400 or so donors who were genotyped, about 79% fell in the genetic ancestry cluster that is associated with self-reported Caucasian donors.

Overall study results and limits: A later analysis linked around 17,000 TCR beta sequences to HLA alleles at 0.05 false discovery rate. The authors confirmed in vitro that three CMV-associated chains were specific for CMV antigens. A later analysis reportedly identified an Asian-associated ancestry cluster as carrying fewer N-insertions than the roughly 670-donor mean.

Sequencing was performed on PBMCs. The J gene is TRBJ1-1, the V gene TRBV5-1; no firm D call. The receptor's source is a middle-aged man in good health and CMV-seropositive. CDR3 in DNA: TGCGCCAGCAGCTTGGGGCATAGCGACACTGAAGCTTTCTTT. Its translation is CASSLGHSDTEAFF.